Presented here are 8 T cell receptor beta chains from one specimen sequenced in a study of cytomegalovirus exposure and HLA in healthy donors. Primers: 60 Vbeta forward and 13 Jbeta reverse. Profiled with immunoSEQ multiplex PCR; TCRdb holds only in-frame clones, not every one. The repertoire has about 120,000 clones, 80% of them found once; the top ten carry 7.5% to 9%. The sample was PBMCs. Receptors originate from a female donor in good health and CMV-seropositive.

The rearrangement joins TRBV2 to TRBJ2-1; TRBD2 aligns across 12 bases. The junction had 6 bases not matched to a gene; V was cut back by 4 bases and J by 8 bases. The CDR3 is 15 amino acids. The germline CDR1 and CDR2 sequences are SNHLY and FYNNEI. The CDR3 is CASSVSSGGAYEQFF. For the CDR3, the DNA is TGTGCCAGCAGTGTTTCTAGCGGGGGGGCGTATGAGCAGTTCTTC.

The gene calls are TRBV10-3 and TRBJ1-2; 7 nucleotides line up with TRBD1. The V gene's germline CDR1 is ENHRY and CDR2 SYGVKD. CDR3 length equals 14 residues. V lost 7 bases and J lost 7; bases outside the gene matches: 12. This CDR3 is CAIKGAGSRSGYTF. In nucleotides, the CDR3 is TGTGCCATCAAGGGGGCAGGGAGCCGGTCTGGCTACACCTTC.

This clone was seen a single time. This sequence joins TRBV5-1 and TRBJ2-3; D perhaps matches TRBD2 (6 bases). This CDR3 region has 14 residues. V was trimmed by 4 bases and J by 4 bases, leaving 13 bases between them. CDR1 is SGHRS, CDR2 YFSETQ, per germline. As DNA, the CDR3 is TGCGCCAGCAGCCCTCGATGGGGGGCAGATACGCAGTATTTT. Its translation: CASSPRWGADTQYF. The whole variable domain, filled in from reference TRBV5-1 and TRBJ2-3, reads KAGVTQTPRYLIKTRGQQVTLSCSPISGHRSVSWYQQTPGQGLQFLFEYFSETQRNKGNFPGRFSGRQFSNSRSEMNVSTLELGDSALYLCASSPRWGADTQYFGPGTRLTVL.

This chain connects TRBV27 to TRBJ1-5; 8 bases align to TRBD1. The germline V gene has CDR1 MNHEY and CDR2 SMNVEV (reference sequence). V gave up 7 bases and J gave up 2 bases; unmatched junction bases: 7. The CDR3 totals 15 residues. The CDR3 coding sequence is TGTGCCAGCACATCGACAGGGGAAGGCAATCAGCCCCAGCATTTT. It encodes CASTSTGEGNQPQHF.

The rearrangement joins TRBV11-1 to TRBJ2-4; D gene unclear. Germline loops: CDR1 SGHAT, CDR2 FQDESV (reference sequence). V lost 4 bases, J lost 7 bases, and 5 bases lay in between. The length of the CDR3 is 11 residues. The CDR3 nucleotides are TGTGCCAGCAGCTCAGATAACATTCAGTACTTC. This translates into CASSSDNIQYF. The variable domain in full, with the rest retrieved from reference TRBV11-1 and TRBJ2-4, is EAEVAQSPRYKITEKSQAVAFWCDPISGHATLYWYRQILGQGPELLVQFQDESVVDDSQLPKDRFSAERLKGVDSTLKIQPAELGDSAMYLCASSSDNIQYFGAGTRLSVL.

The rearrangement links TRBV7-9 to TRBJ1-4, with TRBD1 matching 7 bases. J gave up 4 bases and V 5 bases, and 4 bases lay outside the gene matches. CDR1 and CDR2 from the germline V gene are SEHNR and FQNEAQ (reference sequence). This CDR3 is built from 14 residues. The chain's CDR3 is CASSPGQINEKLFF. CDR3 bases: TGTGCCAGCAGCCCGGGACAGATTAATGAAAAACTGTTTTTT. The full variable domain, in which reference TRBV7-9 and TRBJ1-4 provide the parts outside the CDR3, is DTGVSQNPRHKITKRGQNVTFRCDPISEHNRLYWYRQTLGQGPEFLTYFQNEAQLEKSRLLSDRFSAERPKGSFSTLEIQRTEQGDSAMYLCASSPGQINEKLFFGSGTQLSVL.

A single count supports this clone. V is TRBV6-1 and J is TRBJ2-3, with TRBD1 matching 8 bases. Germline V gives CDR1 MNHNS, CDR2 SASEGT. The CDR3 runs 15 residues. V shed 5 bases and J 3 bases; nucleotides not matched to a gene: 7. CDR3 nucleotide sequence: TGTGCCAGCAGTCCCCTGGACAGGGCAACAGATACGCAGTATTTT. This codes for CASSPLDRATDTQYF.

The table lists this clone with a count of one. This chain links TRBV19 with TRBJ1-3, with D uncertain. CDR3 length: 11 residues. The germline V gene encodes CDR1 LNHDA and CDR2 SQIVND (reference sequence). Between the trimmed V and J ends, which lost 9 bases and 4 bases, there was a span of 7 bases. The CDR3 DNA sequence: TGTGCCAGCAGAGGGGGAAACACCATATATTTT. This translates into CASRGGNTIYF.